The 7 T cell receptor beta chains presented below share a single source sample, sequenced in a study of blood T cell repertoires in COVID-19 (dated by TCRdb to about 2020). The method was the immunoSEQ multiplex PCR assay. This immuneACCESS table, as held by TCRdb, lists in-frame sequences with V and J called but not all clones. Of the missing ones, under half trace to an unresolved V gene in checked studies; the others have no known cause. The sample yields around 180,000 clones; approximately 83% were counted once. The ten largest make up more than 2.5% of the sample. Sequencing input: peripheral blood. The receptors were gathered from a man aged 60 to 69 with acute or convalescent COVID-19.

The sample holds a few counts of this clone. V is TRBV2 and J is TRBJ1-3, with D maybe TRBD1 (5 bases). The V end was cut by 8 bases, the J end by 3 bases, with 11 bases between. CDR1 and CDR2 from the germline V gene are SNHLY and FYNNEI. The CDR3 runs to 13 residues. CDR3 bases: TGTGCCAGCGGGGGGAATATTGGAAACACCATATATTTT. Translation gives CASGGNIGNTIYF. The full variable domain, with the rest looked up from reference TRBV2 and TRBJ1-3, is EPEVTQTPSHQVTQMGQEVILRCVPISNHLYFYWYRQILGQKVEFLVSFYNNEISEKSEIFDDQFSVERPDGSNFTLKIRSTKLEDSAMYFCASGGNIGNTIYFGEGSWLTVV.

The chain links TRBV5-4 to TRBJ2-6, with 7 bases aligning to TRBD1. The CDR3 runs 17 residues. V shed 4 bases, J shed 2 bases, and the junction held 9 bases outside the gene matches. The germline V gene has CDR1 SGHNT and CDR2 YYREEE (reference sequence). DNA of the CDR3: TGTGCCAGCAGCGTCGGACAGGACCCGACTGGGGCCAACGTCCTGACTTTC. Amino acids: CASSVGQDPTGANVLTF.

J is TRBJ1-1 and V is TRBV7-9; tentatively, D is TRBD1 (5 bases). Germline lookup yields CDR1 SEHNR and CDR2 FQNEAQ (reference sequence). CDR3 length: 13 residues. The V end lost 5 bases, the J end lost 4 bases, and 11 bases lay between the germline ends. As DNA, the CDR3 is TGTGCCAGCAGCCCGAGACAGATCACTGAAGCTTTCTTT. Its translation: CASSPRQITEAFF.

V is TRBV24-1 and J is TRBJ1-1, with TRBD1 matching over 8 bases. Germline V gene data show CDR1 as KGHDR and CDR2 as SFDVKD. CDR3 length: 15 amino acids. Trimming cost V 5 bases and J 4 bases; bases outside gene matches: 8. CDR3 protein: CATSAQGQGSTEAFF. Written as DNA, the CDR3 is TGTGCCACCAGTGCCCAAGGACAGGGTAGCACTGAAGCTTTCTTT.

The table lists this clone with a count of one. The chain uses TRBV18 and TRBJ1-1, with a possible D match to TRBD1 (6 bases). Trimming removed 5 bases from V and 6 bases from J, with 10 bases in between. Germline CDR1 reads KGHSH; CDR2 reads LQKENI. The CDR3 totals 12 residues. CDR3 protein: CASSSGAPEAFF. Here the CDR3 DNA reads TGTGCCAGCTCATCAGGGGCCCCTGAAGCTTTCTTT.

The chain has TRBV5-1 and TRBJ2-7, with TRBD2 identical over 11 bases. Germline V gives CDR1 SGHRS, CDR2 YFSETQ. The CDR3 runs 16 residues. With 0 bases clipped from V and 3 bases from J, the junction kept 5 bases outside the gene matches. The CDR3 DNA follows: TGCGCCAGCAGCTTGGCCCTCACTAGCGGGAGCTACGAGCAGTACTTC. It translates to CASSLALTSGSYEQYF.

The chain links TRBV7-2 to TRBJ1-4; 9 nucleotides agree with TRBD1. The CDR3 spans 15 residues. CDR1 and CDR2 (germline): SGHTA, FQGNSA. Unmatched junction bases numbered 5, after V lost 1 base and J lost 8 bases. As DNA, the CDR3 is TGTGCCAGCAGCTTAGTTGGTGACAGGGGGGAAAAACTGTTTTTT. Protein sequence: CASSLVGDRGEKLFF.